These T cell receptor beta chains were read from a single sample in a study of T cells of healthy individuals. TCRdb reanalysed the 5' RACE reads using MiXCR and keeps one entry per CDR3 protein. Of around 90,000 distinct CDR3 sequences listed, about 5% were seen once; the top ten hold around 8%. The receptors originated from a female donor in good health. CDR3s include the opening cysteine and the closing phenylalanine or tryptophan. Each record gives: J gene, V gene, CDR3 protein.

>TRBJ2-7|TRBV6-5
CASRARDGGLYEQYF
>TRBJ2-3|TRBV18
CASSTRQGNTDTQYF
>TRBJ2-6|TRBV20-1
CSARESGHSSSGANVLTF
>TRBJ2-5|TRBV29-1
CSVAQGIPGRAQYF
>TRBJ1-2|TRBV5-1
CASSLGDSYGYTF
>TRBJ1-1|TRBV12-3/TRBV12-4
CASSSPRDSLGTEAFF
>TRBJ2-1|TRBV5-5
CASSLDRGASSYNEQFF
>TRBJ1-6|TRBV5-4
CASSLRQGENSPLHF
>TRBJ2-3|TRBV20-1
CSAPHLLAGEGDTQYF
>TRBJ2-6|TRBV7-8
CASSLRLASSGANVLTF
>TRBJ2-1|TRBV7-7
CASSLGTGSYNEQFF
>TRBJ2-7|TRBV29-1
CSVEDYPGQGAHEQYF
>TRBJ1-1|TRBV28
CASKAVRQENTEAFF
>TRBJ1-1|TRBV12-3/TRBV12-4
CASRAGRKYTEAFF
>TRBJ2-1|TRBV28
CASSPASGSRYEQFF
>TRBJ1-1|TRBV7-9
CAGRRSANTEAFF
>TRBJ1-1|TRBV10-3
CAISVEDTEAFF
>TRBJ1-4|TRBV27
CASSPRQGANEKLFF
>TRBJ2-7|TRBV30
CAWKPPGRRNSYEQYF
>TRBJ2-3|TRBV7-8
CASSSGLAPSTDTQYF
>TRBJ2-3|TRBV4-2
CASSQDGTSGRADTQYF
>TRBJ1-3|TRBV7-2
CASSLGGGSAYSGNTIYF
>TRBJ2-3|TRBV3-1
CASSQDYGTDTQYF
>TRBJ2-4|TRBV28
CASSSTAAQAKNIQYF
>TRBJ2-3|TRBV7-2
CASSRQGQGAVQYF
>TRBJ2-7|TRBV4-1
CASSQAMGQGYSEQYF
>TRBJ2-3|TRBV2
CASSGTSGSRGDTQYF
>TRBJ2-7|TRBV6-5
CASSPGQATYEQYF
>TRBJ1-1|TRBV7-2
CASSLHLQGNTEAFF
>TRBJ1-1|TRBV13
CASTVTENTEAFF
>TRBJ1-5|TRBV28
CASSSDRGSNQPQHF
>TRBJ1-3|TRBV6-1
CASSDSSSGNGNTIYF
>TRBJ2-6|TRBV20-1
CSASSSVGRGQGATGANVLTF
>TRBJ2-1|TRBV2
CASDGLAGNNEQFF
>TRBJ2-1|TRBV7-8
CASTSNYDAFSYNEQFF
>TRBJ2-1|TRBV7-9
CASSPVRTPKYNEQFF
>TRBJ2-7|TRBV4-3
CASSQDGAGGPGEQYF
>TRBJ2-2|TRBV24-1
CATSTGPAGELFF
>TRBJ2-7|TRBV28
CASSLRGTPRTGEYF
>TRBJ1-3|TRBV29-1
CSVEEGGRVSGNTIYF
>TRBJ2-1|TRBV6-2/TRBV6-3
CASNKRSYNEQFF
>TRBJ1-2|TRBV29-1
CSVDSLRDYGYTF
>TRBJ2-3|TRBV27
CASSQRDYRATDTQYF
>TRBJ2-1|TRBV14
CASSYSGRVGEQFF
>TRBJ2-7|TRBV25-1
CASSEYGEIYEQYF
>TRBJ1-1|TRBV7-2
CASSQRITGGDTEAFF
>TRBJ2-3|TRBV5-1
CASSFGTSGSGGTDTQYF
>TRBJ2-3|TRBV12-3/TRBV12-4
CASSPLARETDTQYF
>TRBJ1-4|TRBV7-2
CASSLFGEQKLFF
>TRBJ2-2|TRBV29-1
CSVTSGTDNTGELFF
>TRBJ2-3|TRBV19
CASSPGQFGGDTQYF
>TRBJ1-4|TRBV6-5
CASSDQTGGGEKLFF
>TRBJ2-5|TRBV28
CASSSQETQYF
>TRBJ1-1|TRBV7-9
CASSLGRERAFF
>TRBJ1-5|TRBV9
CASSVGAGTNQPQHF
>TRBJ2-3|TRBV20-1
CSLTRGEDTQYF
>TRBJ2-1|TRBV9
CASSVQSLAGGNEQFF